These T cell receptor beta chains were read from a single sample in a study of blood T cell repertoires in COVID-19. Assay: immunoSEQ multiplex PCR; the TCRdb copy retains only in-frame clones and omits some. The table has around 140,000 clones, 86% seen once. Sample: peripheral blood. Source of these receptors: a woman aged 55-69 years with acute or convalescent COVID-19. The CDR3 runs from the conserved cysteine through the conserved F or W. A D gene is named only where the DNA matches it firmly. Size values are once, few and many counts, or a class for expanded clones, and some rows have none.

V gene: TRBV11-3
clone size: .
D gene: .
J gene: TRBJ1-4
CDR3 protein: CASSLEKGIVNEKLFF
CDR3 DNA: TGTGCCAGCAGCTTAGAGAAGGGGATCGTTAATGAAAAACTGTTTTTT

V gene: TRBV5-6
clone size: .
D gene: .
J gene: TRBJ1-3
CDR3 protein: CASSLGFRVSGNTIYF
CDR3 DNA: TGTGCCAGCAGCTTGGGCTTCAGGGTATCTGGAAACACCATATATTTT

V gene: TRBV11-2
clone size: .
D gene: .
J gene: TRBJ1-6
CDR3 protein: CASSEQGGSPLHF
CDR3 DNA: TGTGCCAGCAGCGAACAGGGTGGTTCACCCCTCCACTTT

V gene: TRBV6-2/TRBV6-3
clone size: .
D gene: TRBD2
J gene: TRBJ2-1
CDR3 protein: CASSFRTSGGAHNEQFF
CDR3 DNA: TGTGCCAGCAGTTTCAGGACTAGCGGGGGGGCTCACAATGAGCAGTTCTTC

V gene: TRBV5-1
clone size: .
D gene: TRBD1
J gene: TRBJ1-6
CDR3 protein: CASSLGQGVYNSPLHF
CDR3 DNA: TGCGCCAGCAGCTTGGGACAGGGTGTCTATAATTCACCCCTCCACTTT

V gene: TRBV30
clone size: .
D gene: .
J gene: TRBJ2-5
CDR3 protein: CAGTLAPGETQYF
CDR3 DNA: TGTGCCGGAACCTTGGCTCCAGGGGAGACCCAGTACTTC

V gene: TRBV30
clone size: .
D gene: .
J gene: TRBJ2-7
CDR3 protein: CAWSAETGSSYEQYF
CDR3 DNA: TGTGCCTGGAGTGCCGAGACAGGATCCTCCTACGAGCAGTACTTC

V gene: TRBV7-9
clone size: .
D gene: .
J gene: TRBJ2-1
CDR3 protein: CASSLTDNEQFF
CDR3 DNA: TGTGCCAGCAGCTTAACAGACAATGAGCAGTTCTTC

V gene: TRBV27
clone size: few
D gene: TRBD1
J gene: TRBJ2-3
CDR3 protein: CASSPWTGSDTQYF
CDR3 DNA: TGTGCCAGCAGTCCGTGGACAGGGTCAGATACGCAGTATTTT

V gene: TRBV4-3
clone size: .
D gene: TRBD1
J gene: TRBJ1-1
CDR3 protein: CASSQLTPGQVAFF
CDR3 DNA: TGCGCCAGCAGCCAATTAACTCCGGGACAGGTGGCTTTCTTT

V gene: TRBV24-1
clone size: .
D gene: .
J gene: TRBJ2-3
CDR3 protein: CATSDSRQKGPTDTQYF
CDR3 DNA: TGTGCCACCAGTGATTCAAGACAGAAAGGGCCCACAGATACGCAGTATTTT

V gene: TRBV11-2
clone size: few
D gene: .
J gene: TRBJ2-1
CDR3 protein: CASSPRGIPYNEQFF
CDR3 DNA: TGTGCCAGCAGCCCCCGGGGGATCCCCTACAATGAGCAGTTCTTC

V gene: TRBV4-3
clone size: few
D gene: TRBD1
J gene: TRBJ1-6
CDR3 protein: CASSQDRGDSPLHF
CDR3 DNA: TGCGCCAGCAGCCAGGACAGGGGTGATTCACCCCTCCACTTT

V gene: TRBV5-1
clone size: .
D gene: .
J gene: TRBJ1-3
CDR3 protein: CASSPGTQGNTIYF
CDR3 DNA: TGCGCCAGCAGCCCCGGGACACAAGGAAACACCATATATTTT

V gene: TRBV5-4
clone size: .
D gene: TRBD2
J gene: TRBJ2-6
CDR3 protein: CASSVLAGAGANVLTF
CDR3 DNA: TGTGCCAGCAGCGTACTGGCGGGAGCTGGGGCCAACGTCCTGACTTTC

V gene: TRBV13
clone size: .
D gene: .
J gene: TRBJ1-3
CDR3 protein: CASSLGRSHIYF
CDR3 DNA: TGTGCCAGCAGCTTAGGACGGTCCCACATATATTTT

V gene: TRBV2
clone size: .
D gene: .
J gene: TRBJ1-1
CDR3 protein: CASSPTEINTEAFF
CDR3 DNA: TGTGCCAGCAGCCCGACAGAGATAAACACTGAAGCTTTCTTT

V gene: TRBV6-5
clone size: .
D gene: TRBD1
J gene: TRBJ1-1
CDR3 protein: CASSYSQTGTAGAFF
CDR3 DNA: TGTGCCAGCAGTTACTCGCAAACCGGGACAGCGGGAGCTTTCTTT

V gene: TRBV29-1
clone size: .
D gene: TRBD1
J gene: TRBJ2-3
CDR3 protein: CSVGDSLTDTQYF
CDR3 DNA: TGCAGCGTTGGGGACAGCCTCACAGATACGCAGTATTTT

V gene: TRBV27
clone size: .
D gene: .
J gene: TRBJ1-3
CDR3 protein: CASRGVSGNTIYF
CDR3 DNA: TGTGCCAGCAGAGGGGTCTCTGGAAACACCATATATTTT

V gene: TRBV5-1
clone size: .
D gene: .
J gene: TRBJ2-2
CDR3 protein: CASSLAGASNTGELFF
CDR3 DNA: TGCGCCAGCAGCTTGGCAGGGGCATCGAACACCGGGGAGCTGTTTTTT

V gene: TRBV7-9
clone size: medium-sized
D gene: .
J gene: TRBJ1-5
CDR3 protein: CASSLFGGEAQPQHF
CDR3 DNA: TGTGCCAGCAGCTTGTTCGGAGGGGAAGCTCAGCCCCAGCATTTT

V gene: TRBV11-3
clone size: .
D gene: .
J gene: TRBJ2-3
CDR3 protein: CASSLERGEQYF
CDR3 DNA: TGTGCCAGCAGCTTAGAACGCGGAGAGCAGTATTTT

V gene: TRBV24-1
clone size: .
D gene: TRBD2
J gene: TRBJ2-1
CDR3 protein: CATSDLGTRGDNEQFF
CDR3 DNA: TGTGCCACCAGTGATTTGGGGACTAGAGGAGACAATGAGCAGTTCTTC

V gene: TRBV12-5
clone size: few
D gene: TRBD2
J gene: TRBJ2-1
CDR3 protein: CASGLVLAGGYNEQFF
CDR3 DNA: TGTGCTAGTGGTTTGGTCTTAGCGGGGGGATACAATGAGCAGTTCTTC

V gene: TRBV19
clone size: .
D gene: .
J gene: TRBJ1-6
CDR3 protein: CASSINYNSPLHF
CDR3 DNA: TGTGCCAGTAGTATTAACTATAATTCACCCCTCCACTTT

V gene: TRBV9
clone size: .
D gene: .
J gene: TRBJ1-2
CDR3 protein: CASSADRLLNYGYTF
CDR3 DNA: TGTGCCAGCAGCGCGGACAGATTACTTAACTATGGCTACACCTTC

V gene: TRBV7-2
clone size: .
D gene: TRBD1
J gene: TRBJ2-5
CDR3 protein: CASSFRDRGRGETQYF
CDR3 DNA: TGTGCCAGCAGCTTCCGGGACAGGGGGCGCGGGGAGACCCAGTACTTC

V gene: TRBV5-1
clone size: .
D gene: TRBD1
J gene: TRBJ2-3
CDR3 protein: CASSLGPGTATDTQYF
CDR3 DNA: TGCGCCAGCAGCTTGGGGCCCGGGACAGCCACAGATACGCAGTATTTT

V gene: TRBV4-3
clone size: .
D gene: TRBD1
J gene: TRBJ2-7
CDR3 protein: CASSQTLDRAYEQYF
CDR3 DNA: TGCGCCAGCAGCCAGACATTGGACAGGGCCTACGAGCAGTACTTC

V gene: TRBV28
clone size: .
D gene: .
J gene: TRBJ1-1
CDR3 protein: CASKIPGVNTEAFF
CDR3 DNA: TGTGCCAGCAAGATCCCGGGGGTTAACACTGAAGCTTTCTTT

V gene: TRBV30
clone size: once
D gene: .
J gene: TRBJ2-7
CDR3 protein: CAWRKDITYEQYF
CDR3 DNA: TGTGCCTGGAGGAAGGACATCACCTACGAGCAGTACTTC

V gene: TRBV18
clone size: .
D gene: TRBD2
J gene: TRBJ2-2
CDR3 protein: CASSPQLAGALNTGELFF
CDR3 DNA: TGTGCCAGCTCACCTCAACTAGCGGGGGCCCTGAACACCGGGGAGCTGTTTTTT

V gene: TRBV3-1/TRBV3-2
clone size: .
D gene: .
J gene: TRBJ2-3
CDR3 protein: CASSQGGGKQYF
CDR3 DNA: TGTGCCAGCAGCCAAGGCGGGGGCAAGCAGTATTTT

V gene: TRBV6-6
clone size: .
D gene: .
J gene: TRBJ1-1
CDR3 protein: CASSIRQANTEAFF
CDR3 DNA: TGTGCCAGCAGTATCCGGCAGGCGAACACTGAAGCTTTCTTT

V gene: TRBV28
clone size: .
D gene: .
J gene: TRBJ1-3
CDR3 protein: CASSLAQLGNTIYF
CDR3 DNA: TGTGCCAGCAGTTTAGCACAGCTTGGAAACACCATATATTTT

V gene: TRBV5-1
clone size: few
D gene: TRBD2
J gene: TRBJ2-7
CDR3 protein: CASSPGTSGPSYEQYF
CDR3 DNA: TGCGCCAGCAGCCCGGGGACTAGCGGGCCCTCCTACGAGCAGTACTTC

V gene: TRBV6-4
clone size: .
D gene: .
J gene: TRBJ2-3
CDR3 protein: CASSDGQSGGTDTQYF
CDR3 DNA: TGTGCCAGCAGTGACGGGCAGTCGGGGGGCACAGATACGCAGTATTTT

V gene: TRBV12-5
clone size: .
D gene: TRBD1
J gene: TRBJ1-3
CDR3 protein: CASGTGAGTSGNTIYF
CDR3 DNA: TGTGCTAGTGGGACAGGGGCTGGGACCTCTGGAAACACCATATATTTT

V gene: TRBV7-8
clone size: .
D gene: TRBD2
J gene: TRBJ2-6
CDR3 protein: CASSSRGGGRTGANVLTF
CDR3 DNA: TGTGCCAGCAGCTCGAGGGGCGGGGGGCGTACTGGGGCCAACGTCCTGACTTTC

V gene: TRBV9
clone size: .
D gene: .
J gene: TRBJ2-5
CDR3 protein: CASSVGAGQETQYF
CDR3 DNA: TGTGCCAGCAGCGTGGGGGCAGGCCAAGAGACCCAGTACTTC

V gene: TRBV19
clone size: .
D gene: .
J gene: TRBJ1-5
CDR3 protein: CASRTEFSNQPQHF
CDR3 DNA: TGTGCCAGTCGAACAGAATTTAGCAATCAGCCCCAGCATTTT

V gene: TRBV7-3
clone size: .
D gene: TRBD1
J gene: TRBJ2-5
CDR3 protein: CASSRTGTDQETQYF
CDR3 DNA: TGTGCCAGCAGCCGCACCGGGACAGACCAAGAGACCCAGTACTTC

V gene: TRBV2
clone size: .
D gene: .
J gene: TRBJ1-1
CDR3 protein: CASSEGGRLTEAFF
CDR3 DNA: TGTGCCAGCAGTGAGGGGGGGCGATTAACTGAAGCTTTCTTT

V gene: TRBV9
clone size: .
D gene: TRBD1
J gene: TRBJ2-7
CDR3 protein: CASSRGTGGFEQYF
CDR3 DNA: TGTGCCAGCAGCCGCGGGACAGGGGGGTTCGAGCAGTACTTC

V gene: TRBV6-5
clone size: .
D gene: TRBD1
J gene: TRBJ2-5
CDR3 protein: CASSRQGMETQYF
CDR3 DNA: TGTGCCAGCAGCCGACAGGGAATGGAGACCCAGTACTTC

V gene: TRBV4-1
clone size: .
D gene: .
J gene: TRBJ1-2
CDR3 protein: CASSPPQGDLGGYTF
CDR3 DNA: TGCGCCAGCAGCCCCCCACAGGGCGATCTCGGTGGCTACACCTTC